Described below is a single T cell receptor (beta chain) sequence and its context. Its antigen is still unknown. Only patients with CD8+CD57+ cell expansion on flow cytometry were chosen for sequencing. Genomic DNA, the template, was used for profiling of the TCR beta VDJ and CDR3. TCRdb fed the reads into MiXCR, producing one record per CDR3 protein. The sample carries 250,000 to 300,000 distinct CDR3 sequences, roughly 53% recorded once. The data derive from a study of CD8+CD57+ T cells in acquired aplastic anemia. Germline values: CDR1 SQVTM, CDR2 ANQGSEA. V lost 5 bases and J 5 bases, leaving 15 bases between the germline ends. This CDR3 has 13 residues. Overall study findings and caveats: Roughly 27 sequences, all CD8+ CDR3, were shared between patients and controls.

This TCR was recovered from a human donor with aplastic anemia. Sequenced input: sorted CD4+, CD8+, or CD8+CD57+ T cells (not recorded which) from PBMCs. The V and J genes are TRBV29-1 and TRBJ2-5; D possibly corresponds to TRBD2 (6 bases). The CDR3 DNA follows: TGCAGCGTTAGCATGTCTAGCGCGGAGACCCAGTACTTC. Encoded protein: CSVSMSSAETQYF. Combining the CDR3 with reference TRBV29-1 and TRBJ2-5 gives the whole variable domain SAVISQKPSRDICQRGTSLTIQCQVDSQVTMMFWYRQQPGQSLTLIATANQGSEATYESGFVIDKFPISRPNLTFSTLTVSNMSPEDSSIYLCSVSMSSAETQYFGPGTRLLVL.